This TCR beta chain stems from a study of T cell responses to AZD1222 COVID-19 vaccine. Profiling relied on immunoSEQ multiplex PCR, and the TCRdb table lists in-frame clones only, not all of them. The table has 200,000 or so clones, 85% to 95% seen once; the top ten hold 8.5% to 12%. V gave up 5 bases and J gave up 1 base; unmatched junction bases: 6. CDR1 and CDR2 from the germline V gene are SGHNT and YYREEE (reference sequence). The CDR3 runs 15 residues. The sequence derives from an adult in good health. Sequencing was performed on peripheral blood, taken on day 0 of AZD1222 vaccination. This chain connects TRBV5-4 to TRBJ2-3; TRBD2 aligns across 8 bases. Here the CDR3 reads CASSILTSGTDTQYF. The CDR3 region has the DNA TGTGCCAGCAGTATTCTGACTAGCGGCACAGATACGCAGTATTTT.